The rows below give T cell receptor beta chains drawn from one sample of a study of blood T cell repertoires in COVID-19. This table comes from immunoSEQ multiplex PCR, and its TCRdb copy is limited to in-frame clones, with some not included. Seen here are more than 150,000 clones, approximately 84% observed once, and the top ten hold more than 5.5%. Material for sequencing was peripheral blood. All receptors derive from a human donor in a cohort sampled during active COVID-19. CDR3s include the opening cysteine and the closing phenylalanine or tryptophan. Clone sizes are given selectively: once, few, many, or a class where the clone is expanded.

TRBV5-4,few,CASSVDRGFVRYGYTF
TRBV27,NA,CASSSSILADQETQYF
TRBV15,NA,CATSRDEGIGYNEQFF
TRBV5-1,NA,CASSLGPLTELAKNIQYF
TRBV11-3,NA,CASSPGLGRNNEQFF
TRBV19,NA,CASSSLTGGIEKLFF
TRBV2,NA,CASSPTGGRRNTGELFF
TRBV5-6,NA,CASTWGTEAFF
TRBV21-1,few,CASSKGGKTGELFF
TRBV6-5,NA,CASSYGEVSTDTQYF
TRBV7-9,once,CASSDQGLTGEQYF
TRBV3-1/TRBV3-2,NA,CASSQDFLQGPNYGYTF
TRBV27,few,CASSLGQAGAGANVLTF
TRBV7-9,NA,CASENTATSTDTQYF
TRBV5-6,NA,CASSGTPMYEQYF
TRBV29-1,NA,CSVETPTVMNEQFF
TRBV12-3/TRBV12-4,NA,CASTVTGELFF
TRBV5-1,NA,CASSLGGGPNTGELFF
TRBV4-1,NA,CASSREQGDYGYTF
TRBV18,NA,CASSPGQGRYEQYF
TRBV7-9,NA,CASSQAAGTGTYEQYF
TRBV29-1,NA,CSGRDSPYEQYF
TRBV6-5,NA,CASRFLDRALGYTF
TRBV7-9,NA,CASEAANVLTF
TRBV29-1,few,CSVESREGGYTF
TRBV19,NA,CASSMHRNYEQYF
TRBV11-2,NA,CASTQGAALAGEQFF
TRBV5-6,NA,CASSPRPLAGDTQYF
TRBV2,NA,CASSEVGQPDQPQHF
TRBV6-1,NA,CASSEGGHSSYNSPLHF
TRBV13,NA,CASSSGLAGSDTQYF
TRBV2,NA,CARKDGTEAFF
TRBV2,NA,CASRGDIGEQYF
TRBV5-1,NA,CASSLFPGQGDGYTF
TRBV7-8,few,CASSPYLAARTDSSGNTIYF
TRBV4-1,once,CASSQSQANYEQYF
TRBV19,NA,CASSISPQNPNEQFF
TRBV6-5,NA,CASSYQYQETQYF
TRBV14,NA,CASSQETGNEFF
TRBV2,few,CASSEALGNQPQHF
TRBV14,few,CASSQDRTRHNEQFF
TRBV2,once,CASSEKSGVGTQYF
TRBV11-2,few,CASSDRRSGAFF
TRBV19,NA,CASSIGQGSDTQYF
TRBV4-1,NA,CASSRTGATFGGELFF
TRBV4-2,NA,CASSQERGFDQPQHF
TRBV5-6,NA,CASRTSGNEQFF
TRBV4-2,once,CASSQGPPRDSPLHF
TRBV5-5,once,CASSWETQGLGNTIYF
TRBV5-1,NA,CASSSTGSWVEETQYF
TRBV3-1/TRBV3-2,NA,CASSQDRAATNEKLFF
TRBV21-1,NA,CASSGRDRGPGNTIYF
TRBV6-5,NA,CATSSGSGNQPQHF
TRBV6-5,NA,CASRDSGYEQYF
TRBV7-9,NA,CASSADTATEAFF
TRBV2,NA,CASERGSNQPQHF
TRBV6-4,NA,CASSDSNREQETQYF
TRBV19,NA,CASSIGPGRGPYQETQYF